This entry lists 20 T cell receptor beta chains sequenced from one sample in a study of blood T cell repertoires in COVID-19. The method was immunoSEQ multiplex PCR; TCRdb's version includes in-frame clones alone and lacks a portion of them. The sample includes about 200,000 clones, about 88% of them seen just once. The sequenced sample was peripheral blood. These receptors originate from an elderly woman with acute or convalescent COVID-19.

The V and J genes are TRBV6-6 and TRBJ2-4, with TRBD2 matching over 11 bases. CDR3 size: 14 residues. V was pared by 5 bases and J by 5 bases, with 2 bases of the junction left unmatched. Germline loops: CDR1 MNHNY, CDR2 SVGAGI (reference sequence). This chain's CDR3 is CASSILAGENIQYF. The CDR3 DNA is TGTGCCAGCAGTATACTAGCGGGAGAAAACATTCAGTACTTC.

V and J are TRBV6-5 and TRBJ2-1, with TRBD2 as a possible D gene (6 bases). Germline lookup yields CDR1 MNHEY and CDR2 SVGAGI. V shed 7 bases and J shed 9 bases, with 22 bases lying between them. The CDR3 runs 15 residues. CDR3 DNA sequence: TGTGCCAGCAACCCCTGGAGGGTAGGTCTGGGTGAGCAGTTCTTC. Protein sequence: CASNPWRVGLGEQFF.

This chain uses TRBV7-3 with TRBJ2-3, with D possibly TRBD2 on 5 matching bases. The CDR3 spans 16 residues. Trimming stripped 3 bases from V and 2 bases from J, with 15 bases between. Per the germline V gene, CDR1 is SGHTA and CDR2 is FQGTGA. As DNA, the CDR3 is TGTGCCAGCAGCTTCGGGCTAGCAGGAACCACAGATACGCAGTATTTT. Its translation: CASSFGLAGTTDTQYF. Full variable domain (remainder filled in from reference TRBV7-3 and TRBJ2-3): GAGVSQTPSNKVTEKGKYVELRCDPISGHTALYWYRQSLGQGPEFLIYFQGTGAADDSGLPNDRFFAVRPEGSVSTLKIQRTERGDSAVYLCASSFGLAGTTDTQYFGPGTRLTVL.

The chain joins TRBV10-3 to TRBJ2-2; TRBD2 aligns across 8 bases. V shed 11 bases and J 2 bases; nucleotides not matched to a gene: 7. The CDR3 is 14 amino acids. Looked up from germline, CDR1 is ENHRY and CDR2 is SYGVKD. CDR3 DNA: TGTGCCGTCCTCGGGGGGGTTAACACCGGGGAGCTGTTTTTT. It yields the protein CAVLGGVNTGELFF.

The gene calls are TRBV18 and TRBJ1-2; 8 nucleotides agree with TRBD1. Germline lookup yields CDR1 KGHSH and CDR2 LQKENI. This CDR3 comprises 14 residues. Trimming at V came to 7 bases and at J to 7 bases, leaving 11 bases not matched to a gene. In DNA, the CDR3 is TGTGCCAGCTACGGACAGGGCCCTACTTTTGGCTACACCTTC. Protein sequence: CASYGQGPTFGYTF.

This sequence joins TRBV15 and TRBJ2-7; TRBD2 matches at 7 bases. Unmatched junction bases numbered 11, after V lost 0 bases and J lost 6 bases. Germline CDR1 reads LNHNV; CDR2 reads YYDKDF (reference sequence). The CDR3 spans 16 residues. The CDR3 reads CATSRDLPGRAGEQYF. CDR3 nucleotides: TGTGCCACCAGCAGAGATCTTCCAGGGAGGGCCGGCGAGCAGTACTTC.

Turning to this clone: The junction shows a germline mismatch at one end, possibly a read error. This chain links TRBV12-5 with TRBJ1-2, with D possibly matching TRBD1 (5 bases). The CDR3 is 12 amino acids. Germline assignment: CDR1 LGHNT and CDR2 FRNRAP. CDR3 protein: CASGLGGGTPRF. CDR3 bases: TGTGCTAGTGGTTTGGGCGGGGGGACCCCCCGCTTC.

V and J are TRBV6-5 and TRBJ1-2; D might be TRBD1 (5 bases). V shed 4 bases and J shed 4 bases, with 16 bases lying between them. This CDR3 spans 15 amino acids. Germline V gives CDR1 MNHEY, CDR2 SVGAGI. The CDR3 region has the DNA TGTGCCAGCAGTTCCCCGGGGCGGGGCGTCTATGGCTACACCTTC. Translation gives CASSSPGRGVYGYTF.

The V and J genes are TRBV28 and TRBJ1-5, with TRBD1 as a possible D gene (5 bases). The CDR3 is made up of 15 amino acids. Germline V gene sequence: CDR1 MDHEN, CDR2 SYDVKM. Trimming removed 6 bases from V and 3 bases from J, with 15 bases in between. DNA for the CDR3: TGTGCCAGCAGAATAACCCCAGGGATCAATCAGCCCCAGCATTTT. Translation gives CASRITPGINQPQHF.

The chain has TRBV5-1 and TRBJ1-1; 7 bases align to TRBD1. Germline values: CDR1 SGHRS, CDR2 YFSETQ. The CDR3 runs to 15 residues. J gave up 1 base and V 3 bases, and 6 bases lay outside the gene matches. The CDR3 protein is CASSSIGGSNTEAFF. CDR3 bases: TGCGCCAGCAGCTCCATAGGGGGCTCGAACACTGAAGCTTTCTTT.

This chain joins TRBV28 and TRBJ2-7, with D possibly being TRBD1 (5 bases). The CDR3 covers 12 residues. Trimming took off 6 bases at V and 7 bases at J, with 13 bases between the two ends. Germline V gene lookup returns CDR1 MDHEN and CDR2 SYDVKM. CDR3 region: CASSLQVEEQYF. CDR3 nucleotide sequence: TGTGCCAGCAGCCTACAGGTAGAGGAGCAGTACTTC.

The gene calls are TRBV28 and TRBJ2-5, with 13 bases that match TRBD2. Per germline, CDR1 MDHEN and CDR2 SYDVKM. The CDR3 spans 15 residues. After removal of 4 bases from V and 4 bases from J, the junction contained 3 bases not matched to a gene. CDR3 sequence: CASSYRTSGGETQYF. For the CDR3, the DNA is TGTGCCAGCAGTTACCGGACTAGCGGGGGAGAGACCCAGTACTTC.

This chain connects TRBV5-5 to TRBJ2-5; unclear D gene. V was trimmed by 3 bases and J by 4 bases, leaving 10 bases between them. The CDR3 is 13 residues long. Per germline, CDR1 SGHKS and CDR2 YYEKEE (reference sequence). The CDR3 spells CASSSLESETQYF. DNA for the CDR3: TGTGCCAGCAGCTCGTTGGAGTCAGAGACCCAGTACTTC.

V and J are TRBV24-1 and TRBJ2-7; 7 bases agree with TRBD1. Germline CDR1 is KGHDR and CDR2 is SFDVKD. The CDR3 runs to 15 residues. Trimming cost V 3 bases and J 5 bases; bases outside gene matches: 9. CDR3 residues: CATSDQRQGIDEQYF. CDR3 sequence (DNA): TGTGCCACCAGTGATCAACGACAGGGTATCGACGAGCAGTACTTC.

The chain employs TRBV6-2 or TRBV6-3 and TRBJ2-2, with D perhaps matching TRBD1 (5 bases). V was trimmed by 4 bases and J by 5 bases, leaving 20 bases between them. This CDR3 has 17 residues. CDR1 is MNHEY and CDR2 is SVGEGT in the germline V gene. CDR3: CASSFRVSRVYTGELFF. The CDR3 DNA sequence: TGTGCCAGCAGTTTTCGGGTGTCCAGGGTGTATACCGGGGAGCTGTTTTTT.

The chain has TRBV6-5 and TRBJ2-1, with D perhaps matching TRBD1 (5 bases). The ends were cut back, 3 bases at V and 1 base at J, with 13 bases in the middle. The germline V gene encodes CDR1 MNHEY and CDR2 SVGAGI. The CDR3 consists of 16 residues. CDR3 in amino acids: CASSYGPTVSYNEQFF. CDR3 DNA: TGTGCCAGCAGTTATGGGCCGACAGTTTCCTACAATGAGCAGTTCTTC.

V and J are TRBV29-1 and TRBJ1-5; TRBD1 matches at 8 bases. Germline loops: CDR1 SQVTM, CDR2 ANQGSEA. This CDR3 contains 13 residues. J gave up 6 bases and V 5 bases, and 6 bases lay outside the gene matches. The CDR3 region is CSVHQGAGQPQHF. The CDR3 DNA sequence: TGCAGCGTTCACCAGGGGGCAGGTCAGCCCCAGCATTTT.

The rearrangement joins TRBV5-1 to TRBJ1-2; a weak D match, TRBD1 (5 bases). Germline CDR1 SGHRS, CDR2 YFSETQ. CDR3 length: 15 amino acids. Trimming cost V 0 bases and J 5 bases, with 14 bases left between them. The CDR3 DNA is TGCGCCAGCAGCTTGGCAGGGATGTCGGAGTATGGCTACACCTTC. Its translation: CASSLAGMSEYGYTF.

The V and J genes are TRBV6-2 or TRBV6-3 and TRBJ2-7; 9 bases fit TRBD2. Unmatched junction bases numbered 17, after V lost 6 bases and J lost 2 bases. Germline CDR1 is MNHEY and CDR2 is SVGEGT. CDR3 length: 18 residues. CDR3 DNA sequence: TGTGCCAGCAGCCGAGAGAGTAGCGGGAGAAATTACCCCTACGAGCAGTACTTC. Translation gives CASSRESSGRNYPYEQYF.

The V call is TRBV2, the J call TRBJ1-6; D possibly corresponds to TRBD1 (6 bases). Trimming took 6 bases from V and 4 from J, leaving 16 bases between them. The length of the CDR3 is 16 residues. Germline-derived CDR1 and CDR2 are SNHLY and FYNNEI. CDR3 loop: CASRGGATHYNSPLHF. In nucleotides, the CDR3 is TGTGCCAGCAGAGGGGGAGCCACCCATTATAATTCACCCCTCCACTTT.